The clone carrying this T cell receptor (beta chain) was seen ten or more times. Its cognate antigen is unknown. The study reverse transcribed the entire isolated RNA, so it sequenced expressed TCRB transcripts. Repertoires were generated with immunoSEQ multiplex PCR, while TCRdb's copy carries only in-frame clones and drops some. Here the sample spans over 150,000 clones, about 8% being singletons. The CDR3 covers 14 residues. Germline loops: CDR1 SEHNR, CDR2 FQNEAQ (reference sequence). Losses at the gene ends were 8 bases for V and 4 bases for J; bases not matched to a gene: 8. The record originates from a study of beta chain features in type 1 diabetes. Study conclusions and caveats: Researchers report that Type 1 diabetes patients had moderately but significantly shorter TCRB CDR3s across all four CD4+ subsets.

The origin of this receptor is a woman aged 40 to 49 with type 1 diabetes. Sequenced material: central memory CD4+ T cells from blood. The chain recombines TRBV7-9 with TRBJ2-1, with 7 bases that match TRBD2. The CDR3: CASGRLAAYNEQFF. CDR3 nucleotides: TGTGCCAGCGGCCGGCTAGCGGCTTACAATGAGCAGTTCTTC.